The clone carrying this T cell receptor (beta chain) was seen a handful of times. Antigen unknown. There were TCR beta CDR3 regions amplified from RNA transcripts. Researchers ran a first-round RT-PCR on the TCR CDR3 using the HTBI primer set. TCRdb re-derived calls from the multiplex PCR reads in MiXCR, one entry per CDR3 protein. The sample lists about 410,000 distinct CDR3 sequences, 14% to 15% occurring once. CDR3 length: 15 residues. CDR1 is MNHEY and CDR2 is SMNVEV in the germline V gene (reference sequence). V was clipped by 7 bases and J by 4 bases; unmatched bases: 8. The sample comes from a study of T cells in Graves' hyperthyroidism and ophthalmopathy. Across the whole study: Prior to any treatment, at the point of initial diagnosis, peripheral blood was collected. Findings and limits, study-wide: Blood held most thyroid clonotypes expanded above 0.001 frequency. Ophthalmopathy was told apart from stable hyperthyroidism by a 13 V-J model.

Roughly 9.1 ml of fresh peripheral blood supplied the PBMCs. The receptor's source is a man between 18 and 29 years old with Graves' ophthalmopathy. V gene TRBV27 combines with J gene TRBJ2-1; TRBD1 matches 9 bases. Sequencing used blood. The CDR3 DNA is TGTGCCAGCACCCCGACGGGGACAGGGTACAATGAGCAGTTCTTC. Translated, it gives CASTPTGTGYNEQFF.